These 9 T cell receptor beta chains came from one sample sequenced in a study of blood T cell repertoires in COVID-19. Profiled with immunoSEQ multiplex PCR; TCRdb holds only in-frame clones, not every one. The table lists a few hundred thousand clones, over 80% of them singletons. The sequenced sample was peripheral blood. The origin of the receptors is a man aged 55 to 70 who had recovered from COVID-19.

The chain recombines TRBV3-1 (or the pseudogene TRBV3-2) with TRBJ2-7, with 8 bases matching TRBD2. Trimming took 3 bases from V and 4 from J; bases not matched to a gene: 2. The length of the CDR3 is 13 residues. CDR1 and CDR2 (germline): LGHDT, YNNKEL (reference sequence). For the CDR3, the DNA is TGTGCCAGCAGCCAGGGACTAGAATACGAGCAGTACTTC. Its protein is CASSQGLEYEQYF.

The V and J genes are TRBV29-1 and TRBJ2-7; 7 bases map to TRBD1. V was clipped by 6 bases and J by 4 bases; unmatched bases: 6. Germline V gives CDR1 SQVTM, CDR2 ANQGSEA. This CDR3 comprises 12 residues. Written as DNA, the CDR3 is TGCAGCGTCCGGGACAGCCTTTACGAGCAGTACTTC. This codes for CSVRDSLYEQYF.

This clone was found a few times. J is TRBJ2-2 and V is TRBV4-1, with D maybe TRBD2 (6 bases). The V end was cut by 8 bases, the J end by 6 bases, with 19 bases between. CDR1 and CDR2 (germline): MGHRA, YSYEKL. This CDR3 comprises 15 residues. The CDR3 region is CASRLVGSSPGELFF. The CDR3 DNA reads TGCGCCAGCCGCTTAGTCGGGAGTTCGCCCGGGGAGCTGTTTTTT.

The chain has TRBV11-2 and TRBJ2-3; 8 positions match TRBD1. Germline V CDR1 and CDR2: SGHAT, FQNNGV. The V gene end was trimmed by 3 bases and the J gene end by 4 bases; junction bases not matched to a gene: 18. This CDR3 contains 19 residues. The CDR3 region has the DNA TGTGCCAGCAGCTTCGTTAGGACAGGGACAACGGGAGTCGCAGATACGCAGTATTTT. Its protein product is CASSFVRTGTTGVADTQYF.

The genes are TRBV6-1 and TRBJ2-7; D may be TRBD2 (7 bases). V was clipped by 4 bases and J by 6 bases, with 22 bases between them. Germline-derived CDR1 and CDR2 are MNHNS and SASEGT. The CDR3 extends over 16 amino acids. CDR3 sequence reads: CASSVGRGHASIEQYF. The CDR3 nucleotides read TGTGCCAGCAGTGTGGGGAGGGGACACGCATCCATCGAGCAGTACTTC.

The rearrangement joins TRBV27 to TRBJ1-2; possibly TRBD1 for D (5 bases). Germline loops: CDR1 MNHEY, CDR2 SMNVEV (reference sequence). The CDR3 has 13 residues. Trimming took 7 bases from V and 7 from J, leaving 16 bases between them. The CDR3 nucleotides are TGTGCCAGCACCACTGCAGGGATCGGTGGCTACACCTTC. Translated, it gives CASTTAGIGGYTF.

The chain has TRBV5-6 and TRBJ1-2; D might be TRBD1 (5 bases). Trimming stripped 4 bases from V and 5 bases from J, with 18 bases between. The CDR3 length is 15 residues. Germline V gene lookup returns CDR1 SGHDT and CDR2 YYEEEE. The CDR3 spells CASSARWGAEYGYTF. CDR3 sequence (DNA): TGTGCCAGCAGCGCCCGGTGGGGCGCGGAATATGGCTACACCTTC.

On this clone: Other DNA sequences in this sample translate to the same CDR3. J is TRBJ2-2 and V is TRBV18; 8 positions agree with TRBD1. The CDR3 spans 16 residues. The V gene's germline CDR1 is KGHSH and CDR2 LQKENI. Trimming took 0 bases from V and 3 from J; bases not matched to a gene: 3. The CDR3 protein is CASSPPTGVDTGELFF. The DNA for the CDR3 is TGTGCCAGCTCACCACCGACAGGGGTAGACACCGGGGAGCTGTTTTTT.

This sequence joins TRBV5-1 and TRBJ1-2; D ambiguous. The CDR3 has 13 residues. Trimming left V 4 bases short and J 7 bases short, with 14 bases between. Germline loops: CDR1 SGHRS, CDR2 YFSETQ. The CDR3 loop reads CASSPSGEGGYTF. DNA of the CDR3: TGCGCCAGCAGCCCCAGCGGGGAGGGTGGCTACACCTTC.